This T cell receptor (beta chain) derives from a study of cytomegalovirus exposure and HLA in healthy donors. CDR3 length: 15 amino acids. The germline gives CDR1 LNHDA, CDR2 SQIVND (reference sequence). After removal of 6 bases from V and 9 bases from J, the junction contained 9 bases not matched to a gene. Regarding the study as a whole: HLA restriction was apparent for most CMV-associated TCR beta chains in a later analysis. Presence/absence analyses rested on an assumption that sequencing depth was roughly uniform across donors. The listing of 150 or so TCR beta chains classed them as cytomegalovirus-associated.

The PCR employed 60 Vbeta primers together with 13 Jbeta primers. Assay: immunoSEQ multiplex PCR; the TCRdb copy retains only in-frame clones and omits some. The sample has some 130,000 clones, approximately 75% seen once. With regard to this clone: Its antigen is still unknown.

The specimen was PBMCs. The receptor was isolated from a man in his fifties in good health and CMV-seropositive. This sequence joins TRBV19 and TRBJ2-1, with 12 bases aligning to TRBD1. CDR3 DNA: TGTGCCAGTAGCCCCCGGGACAGGGGGCGTGGTGAGCAGTTCTTC. This sequence encodes CASSPRDRGRGEQFF.